What follows are 14 T cell receptor beta chains derived from one specimen sequenced in a study of blood T cells in healthy people across ages. The use of a sample-barcoded 5' primer and a J-beta primer mix characterized a second PCR of about 7 to 12 cycles. One entry per CDR3 protein, called by TCRdb with MiXCR from the 5' RACE reads. The table lists about 400,000 distinct CDR3 sequences, roughly half of them singletons. The specimen sequenced was blood. These receptors all come from a man aged 55-75 years in good health.

This clonotype showed up just a few times. J is TRBJ2-7 and V is TRBV2; no clear D. The V gene lost 4 bases and the J gene lost 0 bases, with 7 bases spanning the gap. Germline V gives CDR1 SNHLY, CDR2 FYNNEI. The CDR3 length is 13 residues. In nucleotides, the CDR3 is TGTGCCAGCAGTGCAGGTCCCTCCTACGAGCAGTACTTC. Encoded protein: CASSAGPSYEQYF.

Turning to this clonotype: A much larger clone lies a single base off, so this may be a read error. The chain couples TRBV20-1 to TRBJ1-4, with D unclear. The CDR3 runs 12 residues. V dropped 3 bases and J dropped 7 bases, with 9 bases sitting between them. CDR1 DFQATT and CDR2 SNEGSKA come from the germline V gene (reference sequence). The CDR3 bases are TGCAGTGCTAGGTCGCCCGGTGAAAAACTGTTTTTT. Protein product: CSARSPGEKLFF.

This sequence joins TRBV12-3 or TRBV12-4 and TRBJ1-4; TRBD1 aligns across 7 bases. The V and J ends lost 5 bases and 0 bases, in that order; junction bases with no gene match: 6. This CDR3 is 16 amino acids long. The CDR3 here is CASSPQTGATNEKLFF. For the CDR3, the DNA is TGTGCCAGCAGTCCTCAAACAGGGGCAACTAATGAAAAACTGTTTTTT.

The chain combines TRBV6-4 with TRBJ2-3; D might be TRBD2 (5 bases). V was cut by 6 bases and J by 1 base, with 14 bases left in between. Germline V gene lookup returns CDR1 MRHNA and CDR2 SNTAGT. The CDR3 contains 15 residues. The CDR3: CASSPTGVRTDTQYF. The CDR3 DNA reads as TGTGCCAGCAGCCCCACCGGGGTCCGCACAGATACGCAGTATTTT.

This chain uses TRBV2 with TRBJ2-1; D is ambiguous. V was trimmed by 3 bases and J by 9 bases, leaving 18 bases between them. CDR3 length: 15 amino acids. From germline, CDR1 is SNHLY and CDR2 FYNNEI. The CDR3 region has the DNA TGTGCCAGCAGTGACCTGGACCCAAAAAAGGGTGAGCAGTTCTTC. Encoded protein: CASSDLDPKKGEQFF.

The chain is built from TRBV27 and TRBJ2-5; 9 nucleotides agree with TRBD1. The closer fit of TRBJ2-7 to the DNA end suggests the J call may be wrong. This CDR3 spans 16 amino acids. Germline CDR1 is MNHEY and CDR2 is SMNVEV (reference sequence). CDR3 sequence (DNA): TGTGCCAGCAGTTTAGGTCCTGGGACAGGGTACCCCGAGCAGTACTTC. This translates into CASSLGPGTGYPEQYF.

This clonotype was recorded a few times. The chain carries TRBV7-2 and TRBJ2-1; D is uncertain. Trimming pared 4 bases from V and 9 bases from J, leaving 10 bases between. The CDR3 has 12 amino acids. Germline V gene data show CDR1 as SGHTA and CDR2 as FQGNSA. CDR3 in amino acids: CASSYGVGEQFF. For the CDR3, the DNA is TGTGCCAGCAGCTACGGAGTCGGTGAGCAGTTCTTC.

This clonotype showed up just once. This chain connects TRBV28 to TRBJ1-5; a possible D gene is TRBD1 (6 bases). The CDR3 is 14 amino acids. CDR1 is MDHEN and CDR2 is SYDVKM in the germline V gene. Trimming stripped 5 bases from V and 4 bases from J, with 12 bases between. The CDR3 loop is CASSPQGRNQPQHF. CDR3 nucleotides: TGTGCCAGCAGTCCTCAGGGGAGGAATCAGCCCCAGCATTTT.

V is TRBV6-1 and J is TRBJ1-2; no reliable D call. Germline assignment: CDR1 MNHNS and CDR2 SASEGT. CDR3 size: 14 residues. V dropped 1 base and J dropped 5 bases, with 11 bases sitting between them. The CDR3 coding sequence is TGTGCCAGCAGTGAAGACCAGGAAGCTTATGGCTACACCTTC. Translation gives CASSEDQEAYGYTF.

The chain joins TRBV7-2 to TRBJ2-1; no firm D call. The CDR3 extends over 14 amino acids. The germline V and J ends were trimmed by 5 bases and 5 bases, with 13 bases remaining between them. Germline V gene lookup returns CDR1 SGHTA and CDR2 FQGNSA. The CDR3 loop is CASSPGRANNEQFF. The CDR3 DNA reads as TGTGCCAGCAGCCCAGGACGGGCCAACAATGAGCAGTTCTTC.

This clonotype occurred a few times. V is TRBV24-1 and J is TRBJ2-1, with TRBD2 as a possible D gene (6 bases). Near its end, the DNA agrees better with TRBJ2-7, so the J call may be wrong. Germline V lookup: CDR1 KGHDR, CDR2 SFDVKD. The CDR3 runs 17 residues. The chain's CDR3 is CATSDPGPPGANNEQYF. The CDR3 coding sequence is TGTGCCACCAGTGATCCTGGGCCCCCGGGAGCTAACAATGAGCAGTACTTC.

This clonotype was counted many times. The chain joins TRBV20-1 to TRBJ2-1, with 8 bases matching TRBD2. CDR3 length equals 11 residues. V gave up 8 bases and J gave up 12 bases; unmatched junction bases: 9. CDR1 and CDR2 (germline): DFQATT, SNEGSKA (reference sequence). Here the CDR3 reads CSPGTRDGQFF. CDR3 coding DNA: TGCAGTCCGGGGACTAGGGATGGGCAGTTCTTC.

About this clonotype: A clone one base away is much larger, so this may be a read error. The rearrangement joins TRBV6-6 to TRBJ1-4, with D uncertain. The germline gives CDR1 MNHNY, CDR2 SVGAGI (reference sequence). The CDR3 totals 16 residues. The CDR3 DNA is TGTGCCGGCAGTCCCGGACTAATCGCAACTAATGAAAAACTGTTTTTT. Translation: CAGSPGLIATNEKLFF.

This chain uses TRBV30 with TRBJ2-5, with D hard to call. Near its end, the DNA agrees better with TRBJ2-7, so the J call may be wrong. From germline, CDR1 is GTSNPN and CDR2 SVGIG (reference sequence). This CDR3 is built from 11 residues. CDR3 bases: TGTGCCTGGAGTCTTGGGCGCGAGCAGTACTTC. It translates to CAWSLGREQYF.